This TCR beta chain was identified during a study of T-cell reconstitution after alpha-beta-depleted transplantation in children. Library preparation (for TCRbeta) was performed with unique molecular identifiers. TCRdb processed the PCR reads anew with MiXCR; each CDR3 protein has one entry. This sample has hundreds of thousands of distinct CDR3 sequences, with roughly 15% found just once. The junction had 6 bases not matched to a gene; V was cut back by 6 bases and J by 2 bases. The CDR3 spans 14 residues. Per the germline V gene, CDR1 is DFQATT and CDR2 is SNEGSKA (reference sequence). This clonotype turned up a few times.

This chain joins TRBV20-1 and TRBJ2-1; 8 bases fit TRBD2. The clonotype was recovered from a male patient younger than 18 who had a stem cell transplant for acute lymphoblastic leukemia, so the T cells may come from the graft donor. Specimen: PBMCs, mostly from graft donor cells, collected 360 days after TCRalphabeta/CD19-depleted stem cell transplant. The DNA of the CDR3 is TGCAGTGCGCCCGGACTAGCCGCCTACAATGAGCAGTTCTTC. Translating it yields CSAPGLAAYNEQFF.